This passage covers 23 T cell receptor beta chains from one sample sequenced in a study of T cells in narcolepsy. The repertoire was sequenced with immunoSEQ multiplex PCR; TCRdb's copy has only in-frame clones and lacks some. Of around 30,000 clones listed, 80% to 85% are singletons. Sequenced material: CD45RA- memory CD4+ T cells from PBMCs. The receptor set was obtained from a human donor with narcolepsy.

This sequence joins TRBV15 and TRBJ1-2; D unresolved. The V gene's germline CDR1 is LNHNV and CDR2 YYDKDF (reference sequence). Deletions cut 3 bases from V and 4 bases from J, with 15 bases between. This CDR3 is 15 amino acids long. CDR3 sequence (DNA): TGTGCCACCAGCAGTCTACCTGGGGTTAGCTATGGCTACACCTTC. Translating it yields CATSSLPGVSYGYTF.

Details on this clone: This specimen includes other DNA sequences encoding the same CDR3. The J gene is TRBJ2-5, the V gene TRBV5-8, with D possibly being TRBD2 (5 bases). Per the germline V gene, CDR1 is SGHTS and CDR2 is YDEGEE. This CDR3 has 15 amino acids. Trimming left V 0 bases short and J 7 bases short, with 16 bases between. The CDR3 sequence: CASSLGLTPEGTQYF. In DNA form, the CDR3 reads TGTGCCAGCAGCTTGGGACTCACCCCCGAGGGGACCCAGTACTTC.

The V call is TRBV2, the J call TRBJ2-7, with 12 bases fitting TRBD2. The CDR3 runs 16 residues. Germline CDR1 is SNHLY and CDR2 is FYNNEI. The ends lost 4 bases at V and 0 bases at J; junction bases unmatched: 4. The CDR3 is CASSAGLAGPSYEQYF. CDR3 bases: TGTGCCAGCAGTGCCGGACTAGCGGGGCCCTCCTACGAGCAGTACTTC.

The V call is TRBV19, the J call TRBJ1-4; no firm D call. The germline gives CDR1 LNHDA, CDR2 SQIVND (reference sequence). Trimming took off 9 bases at V and 3 bases at J, with 11 bases between the two ends. The CDR3 spans 13 residues. CDR3 residues: CASIGRSNEKLFF. As DNA, the CDR3 is TGTGCCAGCATCGGACGGTCTAATGAAAAACTGTTTTTT.

This clone has a single count. The CDR3 bases are TGTGCCAGCAGCCTCCCCGGCACTAGGCAGTTCTTC. Residues: CASSLPGTRQFF. J is TRBJ2-1 and V is TRBV7-2; D may be TRBD2 (5 bases). The germline gives CDR1 SGHTA, CDR2 FQGNSA. V was cut by 5 bases and J by 12 bases, with 14 bases left in between. CDR3 length: 12 amino acids.

The chain couples TRBV11-2 to TRBJ2-7; 8 bases match TRBD1. The trim removed 0 bases at V and 0 bases at J, leaving 1 base unmatched. CDR3 length equals 15 residues. Germline CDR1 reads SGHAT; CDR2 reads FQNNGV. CDR3 sequence (DNA): TGTGCCAGCAGCTTAGATACAGGGGGCTCCTACGAGCAGTACTTC. Its translation is CASSLDTGGSYEQYF.

The chain is built from TRBV5-8 and TRBJ2-3; tentative D call: TRBD2 (5 bases). CDR1 and CDR2 (germline): SGHTS, YDEGEE. Trimming removed 5 bases at V and 2 bases at J, with 15 bases between. This CDR3 has 15 residues. CDR3 region: CASRPRGLNTDTQYF. The CDR3 DNA reads TGTGCCAGCAGGCCCAGAGGGTTAAACACAGATACGCAGTATTTT.

CDR3 DNA sequence: TGTGCCAGCAGCTCCCTCGCATATTACTCTGGAAACACCATATATTTT. Translation: CASSSLAYYSGNTIYF. The chain is built from TRBV13 and TRBJ1-3, with unresolved D. With 4 bases removed from V and 0 bases from J, the gap between germline ends came to 13 bases. The V gene's germline CDR1 is PRHDT and CDR2 FYEKMQ (reference sequence). The CDR3 is made up of 16 amino acids.

The J gene is TRBJ1-2, the V gene TRBV6-1, with D unresolved. The CDR3 sequence is 16 residues long. V was trimmed by 3 bases and J by 0 bases, leaving 14 bases between them. Germline V lookup: CDR1 MNHNS, CDR2 SASEGT. The CDR3: CASSDDRGPANYGYTF. CDR3 nucleotide sequence: TGTGCCAGCAGTGATGATCGTGGCCCGGCTAACTATGGCTACACCTTC.

This clone was seen just once. The J gene is TRBJ2-3, the V gene TRBV7-2; 9 nucleotides match TRBD2. Trimming removed 3 bases from V and 5 bases from J; junction bases left unmatched: 12. The CDR3 covers 17 residues. The germline V gene encodes CDR1 SGHTA and CDR2 FQGNSA. The chain's CDR3 is CASSFRGSGGRVDTQYF. CDR3 in DNA: TGTGCCAGCAGCTTCCGAGGTAGCGGGGGAAGGGTAGATACGCAGTATTTT.

This rearrangement joins TRBV5-4 to TRBJ1-1; D is unresolved. V gave up 0 bases and J gave up 0 bases, with 15 bases separating them. Germline V CDR1 and CDR2: SGHNT, YYREEE (reference sequence). This CDR3 is built from 17 residues. The CDR3 region is CASSLGYGDAMNTEAFF. The CDR3 DNA sequence: TGTGCCAGCAGCTTGGGATACGGTGATGCGATGAACACTGAAGCTTTCTTT.

This clone was counted a few times. V gene TRBV7-2 combines with J gene TRBJ2-1; the D call may be TRBD1 or TRBD2 (6 bases each). In germline, CDR1 is SGHTA, CDR2 FQGNSA. This CDR3 is 17 amino acids long. V lost 2 bases and J 4 bases, leaving 18 bases between the germline ends. CDR3 sequence: CASSLNGFGGGYNEQFF. The CDR3 DNA sequence: TGTGCCAGCAGCTTAAATGGCTTCGGGGGCGGATACAATGAGCAGTTCTTC.

This clone was seen just once. The rearrangement joins TRBV9 to TRBJ1-1; D possibly corresponds to TRBD1 (5 bases). In germline, CDR1 is SGDLS, CDR2 YYNGEE. The CDR3 is 13 residues long. V lost 1 base and J 8 bases, leaving 12 bases between the germline ends. As DNA, the CDR3 is TGTGCCAGCAGCGTACGAGGGGATGGGGAAGCTTTCTTT. This translates into CASSVRGDGEAFF.

The rearrangement joins TRBV9 to TRBJ1-1; 7 bases match TRBD1. Germline CDR1 and CDR2: SGDLS and YYNGEE. The junction had 2 bases not matched to a gene; V was cut back by 0 bases and J by 0 bases. The CDR3 is 15 amino acids. The CDR3 protein is CASSVVGTVNTEAFF. The DNA for the CDR3 is TGTGCCAGCAGCGTAGTTGGGACAGTGAACACTGAAGCTTTCTTT.

CDR3 loop: CAWSRTSQETQYF. CDR3 coding DNA: TGTGCCTGGAGCCGGACTTCTCAAGAGACCCAGTACTTC. The V and J genes are TRBV30 and TRBJ2-5; TRBD2 is a possible D gene (5 bases). The CDR3 sequence is 13 residues long. Trimming left V 3 bases short and J 2 bases short, with 10 bases between. Germline-derived CDR1 and CDR2 are GTSNPN and SVGIG (reference sequence).

The chain recombines TRBV2 with TRBJ2-6, with a weak D call TRBD1 (6 bases). Germline loops: CDR1 SNHLY, CDR2 FYNNEI. The V end was cut by 6 bases, the J end by 4 bases, with 22 bases between. This CDR3 is 18 amino acids long. CDR3 loop: CASSDRSRGIVGANVLTF. Here the CDR3 DNA reads TGTGCCAGCAGCGATAGGAGCAGGGGTATAGTCGGGGCCAACGTCCTGACTTTC.

The chain recombines TRBV5-8 with TRBJ1-1; D gene unclear. The CDR3 has 14 amino acids. Germline loops: CDR1 SGHTS, CDR2 YDEGEE. Trimming removed 1 base from V and 0 bases from J, with 7 bases in between. The CDR3 DNA reads TGTGCCAGCAGCTTGCGCAGCTTGAACACTGAAGCTTTCTTT. Its translation is CASSLRSLNTEAFF.

V is TRBV7-2 and J is TRBJ1-5; 11 nucleotides agree with TRBD1. The CDR3 contains 16 residues. Germline values: CDR1 SGHTA, CDR2 FQGNSA. The V gene end was trimmed by 3 bases and the J gene end by 0 bases; junction bases not matched to a gene: 1. The CDR3 nucleotides are TGTGCCAGCAGCTTGGGACAGGGGGGTAGCAATCAGCCCCAGCATTTT. Encoded protein: CASSLGQGGSNQPQHF.

The chain couples TRBV7-6 to TRBJ2-6; D is perhaps TRBD1 (5 bases). The CDR3 totals 17 residues. Germline-derived CDR1 and CDR2 are SGHVS and FNYEAQ. Trimming took 4 bases from V and 0 from J, leaving 13 bases between them. In DNA form, the CDR3 reads TGTGCCAGCAGCTCCCGCCGACAGTTCTCTGGGGCCAACGTCCTGACTTTC. It encodes CASSSRRQFSGANVLTF.

The V and J genes are TRBV7-2 and TRBJ1-1; maybe TRBD1 (5 bases). CDR3 size: 15 residues. Per the germline V gene, CDR1 is SGHTA and CDR2 is FQGNSA. The V end was cut by 6 bases, the J end by 4 bases, with 18 bases between. CDR3 DNA sequence: TGTGCCAGCAGTCCACCGGGGGGAAGTGGCACTGAAGCTTTCTTT. The encoded protein is CASSPPGGSGTEAFF.

The CDR3 DNA follows: TGCGCCAGCAGCTTGGAGCCTGCCGGAGGGACCCAGTACTTC. Encoded protein: CASSLEPAGGTQYF. The chain employs TRBV5-1 and TRBJ2-5, with D maybe TRBD2 (5 bases). This CDR3 has 14 amino acids. Germline lookup yields CDR1 SGHRS and CDR2 YFSETQ. V lost 0 bases and J lost 7, with 13 bases in between.

The chain links TRBV19 to TRBJ1-6; D is perhaps TRBD1 (6 bases). Looked up from germline, CDR1 is LNHDA and CDR2 is SQIVND (reference sequence). CDR3 size: 14 residues. Trimming left V 3 bases short and J 5 bases short, with 8 bases between. CDR3 DNA: TGTGCCAGTAGTATTAGGGGGGATAATTCACCCCTCCACTTT. Amino acids: CASSIRGDNSPLHF.

The chain couples TRBV5-1 to TRBJ2-3; D might be TRBD1 (6 bases). Deletions cut 3 bases from V and 6 bases from J, with 14 bases between. Looked up from germline, CDR1 is SGHRS and CDR2 is YFSETQ. There are 14 residues in the CDR3. CDR3 amino acids: CASSWGTPGDTQYF. CDR3 DNA: TGCGCCAGCAGCTGGGGGACACCCGGGGATACGCAGTATTTT.